This T cell receptor beta chain stems from a study of cytomegalovirus exposure and HLA in healthy donors. Germline values: CDR1 ENHRY, CDR2 SYGVKD. V lost 5 bases to trimming and J lost 5 bases, with 10 bases between them. The CDR3 totals 13 residues. General study findings and limits: TCR beta V segments were, for the most part, productive about 87% or about 30% of the time in an earlier analysis. Available immune exposure information covered CMV serostatus only. The authors later linked a missense DCLRE1C variant to TCR beta V- and J-gene trimming. Most TCRs appeared rarely, but some public TCRs recurred in many donors.

13 Jbeta primers and 60 Vbeta primers were used for the PCR. Measured with immunoSEQ multiplex PCR; TCRdb has only the in-frame clones, and not every one. The table lists 120,000 to 150,000 clones, around 73% of them singletons. The count of this clone is one. Its antigen is not known. The TCR sequence derives from a woman aged 40 to 49 in good health and CMV-seronegative. The J gene is TRBJ1-5, the V gene TRBV10-3; D is ambiguous. The sequenced sample consisted of PBMCs. This chain's CDR3 is CAISSRTDQPQHF. The DNA of the CDR3 is TGTGCCATCAGTTCCCGAACTGATCAGCCCCAGCATTTT.